This entry concerns a single T cell receptor (beta chain). The sample comes from a study of blood T cell repertoires in COVID-19. Whole-study context: Acute and convalescent COVID-19 specimens originated in the United States, Italy and Spain. Sample material is recorded as cDNA or gDNA derived from T cells, B-cell-depleted T cells, or PBMCs.

V was shortened by 8 bases and J by 1 base, with 12 bases between the two germline ends. The CDR3 covers 13 residues. CDR1 and CDR2 from the germline V gene are SNHLY and FYNNEI. Per the original data handling: Reference gene primer amplification gave nucleated cell count estimates. The method was immunoSEQ multiplex PCR; TCRdb's version includes in-frame clones alone and lacks a portion of them. V and J calls and clone size are given by that table; D and trimming were obtained from the DNA. The profile shows a few hundred thousand clones, 75% to 90% of them singletons. The sequence came from a woman in her forties or fifties who had recovered from COVID-19. The V and J genes are TRBV2 and TRBJ2-7; D might be TRBD1 (6 bases). What was sequenced was peripheral blood. CDR3 sequence reads: CASSRDTSYEQYF. As DNA, the CDR3 is TGTGCCAGCTCAAGGGACACGTCCTACGAGCAGTACTTC.